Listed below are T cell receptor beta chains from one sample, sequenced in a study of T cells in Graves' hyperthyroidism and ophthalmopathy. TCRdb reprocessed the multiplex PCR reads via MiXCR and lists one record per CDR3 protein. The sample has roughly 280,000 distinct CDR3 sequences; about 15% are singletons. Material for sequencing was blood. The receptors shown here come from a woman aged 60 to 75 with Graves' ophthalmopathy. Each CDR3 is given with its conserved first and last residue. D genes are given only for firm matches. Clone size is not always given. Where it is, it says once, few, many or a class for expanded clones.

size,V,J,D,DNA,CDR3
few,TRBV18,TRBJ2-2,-,TGTGCCAGCTCACCGTATAGCGTCGCGAACACCGGGGAGCTGTTTTTT,CASSPYSVANTGELFF
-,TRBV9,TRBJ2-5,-,TGTGCCAGCAGCGGACGGGAGAACCAAGAGACCCAGTACTTC,CASSGRENQETQYF
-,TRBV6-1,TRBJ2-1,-,TGTGCCAGCAGCAGGCAACTGGGCTCCTACAATGAGCAGTTCTTC,CASSRQLGSYNEQFF
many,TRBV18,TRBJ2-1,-,TGTGCCAGCTCACGGATGAGGTACAATGAGCAGTTCTTC,CASSRMRYNEQFF
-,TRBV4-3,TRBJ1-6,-,TGCGCCAGCAGCCCCGGACGGGTCAATTCACCCCTCCACTTT,CASSPGRVNSPLHF
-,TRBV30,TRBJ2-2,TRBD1,TGTGCCTGGAGTTTTTGGGCCGGGACAGGACACACCGGGGAGCTGTTTTTT,CAWSFWAGTGHTGELFF
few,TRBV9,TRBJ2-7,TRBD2,TGTGCCAGCAGCCCGAGACTAGCGGGAGCAACGGGGGAGCAGTACTTC,CASSPRLAGATGEQYF
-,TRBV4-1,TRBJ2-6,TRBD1,TGCGCCAGCAGCCAAGCCGGGACAGGGGGGGCCAACGTCCTGACTTTC,CASSQAGTGGANVLTF
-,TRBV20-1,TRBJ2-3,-,TGCAGTGCTAGATCTTGGTTTTCTCCAGATACGCAGTATTTT,CSARSWFSPDTQYF
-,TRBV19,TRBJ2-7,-,TGTGCCAGTAGTATAGAAGCGCACGAAGCCTACGAGCAGTACTTC,CASSIEAHEAYEQYF
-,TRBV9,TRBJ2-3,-,TGTGCCAGCAGCGCGATCCTAGATACGCAGTATTTT,CASSAILDTQYF
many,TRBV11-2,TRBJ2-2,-,TGTGCCAGCAGCTTAGGTTTCGGGGAGCTGTTTTTT,CASSLGFGELFF
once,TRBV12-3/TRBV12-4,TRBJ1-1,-,TGTGCCAGCCTCGCCACAGGAGGCACTGAAGCTTTCTTT,CASLATGGTEAFF
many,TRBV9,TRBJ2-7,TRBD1,TGTGCCAGCAGCGCGTCGACAGGGAAAACCTACGAGCAGTACTTC,CASSASTGKTYEQYF
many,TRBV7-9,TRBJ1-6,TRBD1,TGTGCCAGCAGCGGACAGGACTCACCCCTCCACTTT,CASSGQDSPLHF
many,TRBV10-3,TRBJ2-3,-,TGTGCCATCAGTGAGTCCTTCGCAGATACGCAGTATTTT,CAISESFADTQYF